This T cell receptor beta chain was identified in a study of molecular identifiers for immune sequencing clone quantification. Overall study findings and caveats: In naive cells, under 1% of molecules belonged to clones above 20 RNA copies, against over 97% in effector cells. Barcode collisions between identical TCR molecules could shrink estimates of highly expanded clone sizes.

The authors built bulk TCR libraries by previously described methods with listed TCR primers. MiXCR, run by TCRdb on the PCR reads, gives a single entry per CDR3 protein. The sample yields about 640,000 distinct CDR3 sequences, less than 20% seen once. This clonotype showed up many times. Its matching antigen is unknown. The sample comprised naive CD8+ T cells from blood, with Jurkat cell RNA spiked in. Subset specified: FACS-sorted CD8+CD4-CCR7+CD45RA+ naive T cells. The receptor comes from a human donor in good health. Some libraries in this study had Jurkat cell RNA spiked in.

The CDR3 sequence: CASSLTWGSGHEQYF. In DNA form, the CDR3 reads TGTGCCAGCAGCCTCACCTGGGGTAGCGGGCACGAGCAGTACTTC. V is TRBV6-5 and J is TRBJ2-7; 7 bases are shared with TRBD2. The junction had 13 bases not matched to a gene; V was cut back by 6 bases and J by 5 bases. Looked up from germline, CDR1 is MNHEY and CDR2 is SVGAGI. This CDR3 is built from 15 residues.